One sample yielded the 10 T cell receptor beta chains listed below, sequenced in a study of early T cells in non-severe SARS-CoV-2 infection. TCRdb reprocessed the 5' RACE reads with MiXCR, giving one entry per CDR3 protein. The sample includes some 33,000 distinct CDR3 sequences, about 4.9% of them seen just once. Sequences were obtained from whole blood. The receptors originated from an adult who was a healthcare worker with PCR-confirmed SARS-CoV-2 infection or an uninfected control (not recorded which).

Ten or more counts support this clonotype. This chain connects TRBV12-3 or TRBV12-4 to TRBJ2-1; TRBD1 matches 7 bases. The trim removed 5 bases at V and 13 bases at J, leaving 5 bases unmatched. This CDR3 spans 11 amino acids. The CDR3 sequence is CASSNQGVQFF. The CDR3 DNA reads as TGTGCCAGCAGTAATCAGGGGGTACAGTTCTTC.

This clonotype was detected a few times. This chain joins TRBV7-9 and TRBJ2-7, with 7 bases matching TRBD1. CDR3 size: 13 residues. The V and J ends lost 5 bases and 2 bases, in that order; junction bases with no gene match: 3. CDR1 is SEHNR and CDR2 is FQNEAQ in the germline V gene (reference sequence). CDR3 sequence (DNA): TGTGCCAGCAGCCCTACAGGGGCCTACGAGCAGTACTTC. Protein product: CASSPTGAYEQYF.

This clonotype was picked up many times. CDR3 nucleotides: TGTGCCAGCAGGCCCTCGGGACAGGTAGAGACCCAGTACTTC. Its protein is CASRPSGQVETQYF. The chain couples TRBV28 to TRBJ2-5; 8 bases fit TRBD1. With V trimmed by 6 bases and J by 4 bases, 7 bases remained unmatched. The length of the CDR3 is 14 residues. Germline V gene data show CDR1 as MDHEN and CDR2 as SYDVKM.

This clonotype appeared a few times. The chain carries TRBV4-1 and TRBJ2-7, with D unclear. The CDR3 spans 14 residues. Germline CDR1 reads MGHRA; CDR2 reads YSYEKL. Trimming took 1 base from V and 1 from J, leaving 8 bases between them. CDR3 coding DNA: TGCGCCAGCAGCCAAGGGCAGTATTCCTACGAGCAGTACTTC. Translating gives CASSQGQYSYEQYF.

Here the CDR3 DNA reads TGCAGCGTTGAATGGCAGGGGAAAGGTTCACCCCTCCACTTT. Residues: CSVEWQGKGSPLHF. This chain links TRBV29-1 with TRBJ1-6, with TRBD1 as a possible D gene (6 bases). This CDR3 has 14 residues. Germline lookup yields CDR1 SQVTM and CDR2 ANQGSEA. The V and J ends lost 2 bases and 9 bases respectively, with 14 bases between them. Filled out from reference TRBV29-1 and TRBJ1-6, the complete variable domain reads SAVISQKPSRDICQRGTSLTIQCQVDSQVTMMFWYRQQPGQSLTLIATANQGSEATYESGFVIDKFPISRPNLTFSTLTVSNMSPEDSSIYLCSVEWQGKGSPLHFGNGTRLTVT.

The chain has TRBV6-6 and TRBJ1-2, with no clear D. The germline gives CDR1 MNHNY, CDR2 SVGAGI (reference sequence). This CDR3 contains 13 residues. The germline V and J ends were trimmed by 10 bases and 4 bases, with 16 bases remaining between them. The CDR3 is CAKRGELRYGYTF. The CDR3 region has the DNA TGTGCCAAACGCGGGGAGTTGCGCTATGGCTACACCTTC.

V and J are TRBV5-1 and TRBJ1-1, with D tentatively TRBD1 (6 bases). Trimming stripped 4 bases from V and 1 base from J, with 14 bases between. The CDR3 covers 15 residues. CDR1 is SGHRS and CDR2 is YFSETQ in the germline V gene. CDR3 DNA: TGCGCCAGCAGCACCCTTGGGACACGGAACACTGAAGCTTTCTTT. It encodes CASSTLGTRNTEAFF.

This clonotype has ten or more counts. This chain uses TRBV29-1 with TRBJ2-2; 10 bases are shared with TRBD2. The V gene's germline CDR1 is SQVTM and CDR2 ANQGSEA. The CDR3 is 15 amino acids. V shed 5 bases and J 7 bases; nucleotides not matched to a gene: 10. The CDR3: CSVLPAGGMVGELFF. CDR3 sequence (DNA): TGCAGCGTTCTCCCAGCGGGAGGGATGGTCGGGGAGCTGTTTTTT.

This clonotype has a count of ten or more. The CDR3 DNA reads TGTGCCTGGAGTCGACAGGGCTACGAGCAGTACTTC. Translation gives CAWSRQGYEQYF. The chain joins TRBV30 to TRBJ2-7, with 7 bases identical to TRBD1. The CDR3 totals 12 residues. Germline CDR1 reads GTSNPN; CDR2 reads SVGIG (reference sequence). Losses at the gene ends were 2 bases for V and 3 bases for J; bases not matched to a gene: 1.

Written as DNA, the CDR3 is TGTGCCAGCACGGAAGGGGTCCAGCGGGGATACAATGAGCAGTTCTTC. Translating gives CASTEGVQRGYNEQFF. This chain connects TRBV7-2 to TRBJ2-1; TRBD2 matches 7 bases. The CDR3 spans 16 residues. Looked up from germline, CDR1 is SGHTA and CDR2 is FQGNSA. V was pared by 7 bases and J by 4 bases, with 13 bases of the junction left unmatched.